Below, 6 T cell receptor beta chains from the same sample are listed, as sequenced in a study of blood T cell repertoires in COVID-19. Sequenced by immunoSEQ multiplex PCR; TCRdb stores in-frame clones only, minus some. The sample comprises about 240,000 clones, approximately 90% of which are singletons, and just over 7% rests with the top ten. Sequencing used peripheral blood. The receptors stem from a man between 60 and 70 years old who had recovered from COVID-19.

The rearrangement links TRBV6-5 to TRBJ1-3; a weak D match, TRBD1 (6 bases). This CDR3 has 11 residues. Germline CDR1 is MNHEY and CDR2 is SVGAGI. V lost 5 bases to trimming and J lost 8 bases, with 7 bases between them. CDR3 bases: TGTGCCAGCAGTACAGGGTACACCATATATTTT. It is translated as CASSTGYTIYF.

The chain combines TRBV18 with TRBJ1-3; D uncertain. Trimming removed 5 bases from V and 0 bases from J, with 11 bases in between. CDR1 is KGHSH, CDR2 LQKENI, per germline. The CDR3 has 15 residues. The CDR3 protein is CASSITVASGNTIYF. CDR3 nucleotide sequence: TGTGCCAGCTCAATTACAGTCGCCTCTGGAAACACCATATATTTT.

V usage is TRBV6-5 and J usage is TRBJ2-7; tentative D call: TRBD2 (5 bases). The CDR3 is 15 amino acids. The V and J ends lost 7 bases and 5 bases respectively, with 21 bases between them. Germline V CDR1 and CDR2: MNHEY, SVGAGI. CDR3 amino acids: CASKLPRPGIDEQYV. The CDR3 region has the DNA TGTGCCAGCAAACTCCCCAGGCCGGGGATCGACGAGCAGTACGTC.

This chain joins TRBV18 and TRBJ1-1, with D tentatively TRBD1 (5 bases). The germline V gene encodes CDR1 KGHSH and CDR2 LQKENI. V lost 3 bases and J 5 bases, leaving 13 bases between the germline ends. The CDR3 is 14 residues long. The CDR3: CASSPQHGGTEAFF. The CDR3 region has the DNA TGTGCCAGCTCACCCCAACACGGGGGGACTGAAGCTTTCTTT.

V is TRBV3-1 (or the pseudogene TRBV3-2) and J is TRBJ2-3; D may be TRBD1 (5 bases). Trimming left V 0 bases short and J 11 bases short, with 15 bases between. There are 14 residues in the CDR3. Germline loops: CDR1 LGHDT, CDR2 YNNKEL (reference sequence). CDR3 in amino acids: CASSQDTGTNRQYF. CDR3 DNA sequence: TGTGCCAGCAGCCAAGATACAGGAACTAATCGGCAGTATTTT.

This clone was observed a few times. The chain employs TRBV30 and TRBJ2-5; 7 bases are shared with TRBD2. The germline V gene encodes CDR1 GTSNPN and CDR2 SVGIG (reference sequence). CDR3 length: 15 amino acids. V lost 2 bases, J lost 4 bases, and 10 bases stayed unmatched. The DNA of the CDR3 is TGTGCCTGGAGTTTCCCCGCTAGCGGTCGAGAGACCCAGTACTTC. As protein: CAWSFPASGRETQYF.